This T cell receptor (beta chain) came from a study of T cell repertoires in cytomegalovirus infection. Study background: Recently described HLA-C-restricted plus well-studied HLA-B-restricted CMV epitopes were used. Public TCR beta signature analysis indicated the presence of both CMV infection and matching HLA type.

Germline V gene lookup returns CDR1 MNHNS and CDR2 SASEGT. The trim removed 6 bases at V and 9 bases at J, leaving 13 bases unmatched. The CDR3 loop spans 15 amino acids. This clonotype appeared once. Its antigen is as yet unknown. TCRdb reanalysed the reads using MiXCR and keeps one entry per CDR3 protein. The sample comprises about 570,000 distinct CDR3 sequences, approximately 40% of which are singletons, and more than 40% rests with the top ten. General study points: Dominating the ex vivo response were HLA-C-restricted CMV-specific TCR beta clonotypes. Accumulated public TCR beta family frequency recognized individuals carrying CMV together with the relevant HLA.

Sequences were derived from cultured PBMCs, sampled from culture after CMV antigen stimulation. The origin of this receptor is a human donor in good health (CMV status not recorded). Some clones in this sample may be carry-over from other donors' samples. The chain carries TRBV6-1 and TRBJ2-1; 8 bases line up with TRBD2. The CDR3 sequence is CASRALGGRKGEQFF. The CDR3 region has the DNA TGTGCCAGCAGGGCCCTCGGCGGGAGGAAAGGTGAGCAGTTCTTC.